This TCR beta chain was identified during a study of blood T cell repertoires in COVID-19. Study details: PBMCs, B-cell-depleted T cells, or T cells provided the cDNA or gDNA that made up the material.

V lost 7 bases and J 3 bases, leaving 15 bases between the germline ends. CDR1 and CDR2 (germline): MDHEN, SYDVKM. The CDR3 length is 14 residues. Original handling: Nucleated cell counts were estimated from reference gene primer amplification. The table came from immunoSEQ multiplex PCR; TCRdb's copy has only in-frame clones and leaves some out. That table is the source of V, J and clone size, and D and trimming were worked out from the DNA. The sample contains 150,000 to 200,000 clones, about 88% of which appear only once. The Seattle site enrolled patients during active infection and followed them longitudinally.

Sequencing was performed on peripheral blood. The chain joins TRBV28 to TRBJ1-2; D might be TRBD1 (6 bases). This clonotype originated in a woman of 80 years or more with COVID-19, enrolled during active disease. The CDR3 here is CASTIPRGDYGYTF. CDR3 nucleotides: TGTGCCAGCACCATTCCCAGGGGCGACTATGGCTACACCTTC.